The present TCR beta chain was sequenced within a study of shared clonotypes between healthy human individuals. CD4+ cell separation produced CD45RA+ naive and CD45RA-negative memory subsets. Assay used: immunoSEQ multiplex PCR; TCRdb lists only in-frame clones, some missing. The sample includes roughly 1 million clones, 75% to 80% seen only once; the top ten take 0.5% to 0.6%. CDR3 length equals 14 residues. With 3 bases removed from V and 8 bases from J, the gap between germline ends came to 17 bases. Germline V gene data show CDR1 as SQVTM and CDR2 as ANQGSEA. The study, taken as a whole, reports: Exclusively blood specimens were collected; tissue repertoires likely differ.

About this clone: Antigen specificity is unknown.

The chain joins TRBV29-1 to TRBJ1-5, with D maybe TRBD1 (5 bases). This receptor was identified in a man aged 18 to 29 in good health. Some clones in this sample may be carry-over from other donors' samples. What was sequenced was memory CD4+ T cells from PBMCs. As for subset: CD45RA-negative fraction. In nucleotides, the CDR3 is TGCAGCGTTGACGTCGGCGGGGCCGGAGAGCCCCAGCATTTT. This codes for CSVDVGGAGEPQHF.